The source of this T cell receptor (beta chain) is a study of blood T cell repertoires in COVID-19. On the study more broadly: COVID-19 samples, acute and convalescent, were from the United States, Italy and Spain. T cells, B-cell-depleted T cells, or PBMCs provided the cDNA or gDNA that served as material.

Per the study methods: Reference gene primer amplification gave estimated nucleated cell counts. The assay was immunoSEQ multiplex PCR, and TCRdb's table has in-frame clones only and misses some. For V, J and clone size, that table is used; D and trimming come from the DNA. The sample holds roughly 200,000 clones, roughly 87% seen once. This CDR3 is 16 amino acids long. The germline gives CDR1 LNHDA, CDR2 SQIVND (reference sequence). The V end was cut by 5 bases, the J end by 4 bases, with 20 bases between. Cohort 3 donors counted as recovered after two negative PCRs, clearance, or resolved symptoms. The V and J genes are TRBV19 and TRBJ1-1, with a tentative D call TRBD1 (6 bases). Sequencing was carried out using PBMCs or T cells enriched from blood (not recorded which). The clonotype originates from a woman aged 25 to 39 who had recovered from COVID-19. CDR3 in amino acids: CASSPTTWEGGTEAFF. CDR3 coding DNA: TGTGCCAGTAGTCCGACGACATGGGAGGGGGGCACTGAAGCTTTCTTT.